Presented here are 2 T cell receptor beta chains from one specimen sequenced in a study of chemoradiotherapy in HPV16-positive cancers. Assay: immunoSEQ multiplex PCR; the TCRdb copy retains only in-frame clones and omits some. This table holds about 53,000 clones, 90% found once. The starting material was blood, obtained from a patient who underwent chemoradiotherapy. The source is a human donor with HPV-associated anogenital cancer.

This rearrangement joins TRBV9 to TRBJ2-6; 9 positions match TRBD1. V shed 3 bases and J 4 bases; nucleotides not matched to a gene: 11. This CDR3 is built from 18 residues. Germline values: CDR1 SGDLS, CDR2 YYNGEE. CDR3 in amino acids: CASSATLQGAGGANVLTF. The CDR3 DNA reads TGTGCCAGCAGCGCAACACTACAGGGGGCGGGCGGGGCCAACGTCCTGACTTTC.

This clone has just one count. V usage is TRBV7-2 and J usage is TRBJ2-7, with TRBD1 matching 8 bases. The J segment lost 6 bases and the V segment lost 7 bases, leaving 11 bases of the junction unmatched. Germline lookup yields CDR1 SGHTA and CDR2 FQGNSA. This CDR3 has 14 residues. CDR3 sequence reads: CASKGTGHSGEQYF. The CDR3 DNA follows: TGTGCCAGCAAAGGGACAGGCCATTCCGGCGAGCAGTACTTC.